This T cell receptor beta chain was captured by sequencing in a study of cytomegalovirus exposure and HLA in healthy donors. Germline CDR1 is SGHNT and CDR2 is YYREEE (reference sequence). Deletions cut 0 bases from V and 4 bases from J, with 14 bases between. The CDR3 sequence is 15 residues long. Study-wide points: Reportedly, diagnosis of cytomegalovirus status by the classifier showed high specificity and sensitivity. Specificity of three CMV-associated chains for CMV antigens was verified in vitro.

The method was immunoSEQ multiplex PCR; TCRdb's version includes in-frame clones alone and lacks a portion of them. There are 50,000 to 70,000 clones in the sample; 90% to 95% occur only once, and less than 7% lies in the top ten. A remark on this clone: Its antigen is not identified.

The chain employs TRBV5-4 and TRBJ2-7, with D maybe TRBD1 (6 bases). Sequencing used PBMCs. The origin of this receptor is a woman between 18 and 30 years old in good health and CMV-seropositive. The CDR3 DNA follows: TGTGCCAGCAGCTTGGTGGGGGCGGGCCCGTACGAGCAGTACTTC. Its protein is CASSLVGAGPYEQYF.